This T cell receptor (beta chain) came from a study of T cell responses to AZD1222 COVID-19 vaccine. Study in general: Pooling of second doses given at about 4 or about 12 weeks was done.

Study conclusions and caveats: Donors in the cohort were predominantly white British and more often female, and clonal diversity was possibly underestimated. Spike-specific TCR depth and breadth grew after two AZD1222 doses. Within unmutated variant regions lay the reported targets of nearly half of spike-specific TCRs.

Method: immunoSEQ multiplex PCR; TCRdb's copy keeps in-frame clones and lacks some. The sample includes some 150,000 clones, 90% to 95% of them seen just once. This clone was seen more than once but under ten times. The antigen remains undetermined. The CDR3 is 15 residues long. V gave up 2 bases and J gave up 8 bases, with 18 bases separating them. From germline, CDR1 is KGHSH and CDR2 LQKENI. The source was peripheral blood, collected on day 0 of AZD1222 vaccination. The chain employs TRBV18 and TRBJ1-2; no firm D call. The receptor's source is an adult in good health. The CDR3 coding sequence is TGTGCCAGCTCACCAGTAATCCTTCCGCTGCCCGGCTACACCTTC. This gives the protein CASSPVILPLPGYTF.